The entry below describes one T cell receptor beta chain. Its antigen remains undetermined. Germline is not matched at one junction end, which may reflect a read error. In the germline V gene (reference sequence), CDR1 corresponds to WNHNN and CDR2 to SYGVQD. The CDR3 goes from the cysteine to the phenylalanine over 12 residues. Only the CDR3 DNA stays, 36 bases, in frame from base 1. This entry belongs to a study of tumor-infiltrating lymphocytes in primary liver carcinoma (dated by TCRdb to 2017 to 2019). Looking at the study overall: Four to six patients with histopathologically diagnosed primary liver carcinoma underwent surgical resection in China between late 2015 and 2016. Hepatocellular carcinoma (four) or combined HCC and intrahepatic cholangiocarcinoma (one) was present in the five patients, who were three men and two women aged 30 to 69 years. Tumors of the five patients were stage T1-T3 N0M0 with maximum diameters of about 4.2 to 10 cm. Samples yielded roughly 3.5 to 8 million productive TCRbeta reads; read depth did not differ significantly between tissue types. TCRbeta repertoire sequencing, expression microarrays and whole-exome sequencing were combined in the study across five regions of each liver tumor, with adjacent normal tissue and blood also included. TCRbeta repertoire sequencing covered roughly 35 specimens from 5 patients: 25 or so tumor regions, 5 adjacent noncancerous liver tissues and 5 peripheral blood samples. High reproducibility was observed for the technical replicate repertoires, with mean shared-clone rates roughly 0.92 and correlation coefficients above 0.98. General study outcomes and caveats: The study included only four or five patients, and the authors note findings should be validated in a larger study. Bulk unsorted samples precluded comparing CD4+ and CD8+ T cell repertoires. Because sequencing covered only the TCR beta chain and unpaired alpha chains were not captured, true repertoire diversity is likely underestimated. Pairs of tumor regions showed greater repertoire overlap (mean about 36%) than tumor-adjacent pairs (about 17%) or tumor-blood pairs (about 14%), which is consistent with antigen-driven expansion. The top 250 clones accounted for a significantly greater share of the repertoire in tumors than in blood (p = 0.039).

TCRbeta-specific cDNA was reverse-transcribed from roughly 500 ng total RNA using a constant-region primer and ProtoScript II reverse transcriptase. Construction of the TCRbeta libraries relied on three nested rounds of multiplex PCR, following a slightly modified ARM-PCR procedure. Multiplex TRBV1-TRBV30 forward primers and a Cbeta reverse primer were used in the first two PCR rounds, each of which was run for around 10 cycles. Sample barcodes and Illumina adapters were added in a final 25-cycle PCR with Deep VentR polymerase. Before sequencing, amplicons of 200-500 bp were gel-purified using a QIAquick gel extraction kit. An Illumina HiSeq 2500 was used to sequence the TCRbeta amplicons, generating 250-bp paired-end reads. Per the authors' processing: Trimmomatic v0.33 was used to quality-trim the reads, and FLASH v1.2.11 was used to merge paired reads so that full CDR3 sequences could be recovered. V, D and J germline segments were assigned to the rearranged TCRbeta sequences using MiGEC v1.2.1b. Clonotype statistics and Shannon-Wiener diversity indices were calculated with VDJtools v1.0.0. To cut down on sampling bias, every analysis after diversity analysis relied on just the 250 most abundant clonotypes from each sample. TCRdb reran the public reads through fastp at Q25 and MiXCR, keeping productive beta chains. Rows with a matching CDR3 protein are joined into one entry that keeps the most common DNA and genes. For this entry, the V and J calls and clone size follow TCRdb and not the study's own pipeline. The sample profile shows approximately 340,000 distinct CDR3 sequences; almost 65% of them were found once. The ten largest clones represent roughly 6% of the sample.

TRIzol reagent was used to extract blood RNA from unsorted whole blood, while the DNeasy Blood & Tissue kit provided the germline DNA. Patients had chronic HBV infection and were treatment-naive at sampling. Four milliliters of peripheral blood were collected into K2EDTA tubes before surgery. This TCR was sampled from a man in his forties or fifties with primary liver carcinoma and hepatitis B virus infection. Material for sequencing was peripheral blood. The chain couples TRBV10-1 to TRBJ2-7, with TRBD1 tentatively as D gene (7 bases match). This receptor has the CDR3 CASSDRGTEQHF. The DNA sequence reads TGCGCCAGCAGTGACAGGGGGACTGAGCAGCACTTC.